Listed below are T cell receptor beta chains from one sample, sequenced in a study of T cell clonotyping in hematopoietic cell transplantation. Profiling relied on immunoSEQ multiplex PCR, and the TCRdb table lists in-frame clones only, not all of them. The sample has 9,000 to 15,000 clones, nearly 90% seen once. Sequences were obtained from peripheral blood mononuclear cells. The source of these receptors is a human donor who either received an allogeneic hematopoietic cell transplant for a myeloid malignancy or was a related donor (not recorded which). Some clones in this sample may be carry-over from other donors' samples. CDR3s leave out the opening cysteine and the closing phenylalanine or tryptophan. Fields, in order: V gene, J gene, D gene, CDR3 protein. D genes are given only for firm matches.

>TRBV2|TRBJ2-5|-
ASKPYTTQETQY
>TRBV5-6|TRBJ1-5|-
ASSRGLSNQPQH
>TRBV7-9|TRBJ2-3|TRBD2
ASSIGLAGGQQRDTQY
>TRBV6-5|TRBJ2-5|TRBD2
ASSYFSRGTTETQY
>TRBV20-1|TRBJ1-1|-
SVWRGTEAF
>TRBV6-5|TRBJ1-2|TRBD1
ASRRTGLFNYGYT
>TRBV19|TRBJ2-1|-
ASSLNRAPSYNEQF
>TRBV7-3|TRBJ2-2|TRBD2
ASSPAGGGHTGELF
>TRBV7-2|TRBJ1-5|TRBD1
ASSRTGGFNQPQH
>TRBV7-2|TRBJ1-4|-
ASSRVNEKLF
>TRBV6-6|TRBJ2-3|-
ASSLERARGTDTQY
>TRBV19|TRBJ2-3|TRBD2
ASSTSGGGTDTQY
>TRBV27|TRBJ2-1|-
ASSLGGGPRYNEQF
>TRBV6-5|TRBJ2-3|-
ASSSVTDTQY
>TRBV6-5|TRBJ1-4|-
ASSLYQGTGEKLF
>TRBV7-2|TRBJ1-5|TRBD1
ASSGDRDQPQH
>TRBV4-3|TRBJ2-6|-
ASSQDSSGANVLT
>TRBV29-1|TRBJ2-1|TRBD1
SVEGPLDRAYNEQF
>TRBV5-1|TRBJ1-2|TRBD1
ASSGGQGNYGYT
>TRBV10-1|TRBJ2-2|-
ANPGVQNTGELF
>TRBV9|TRBJ2-7|TRBD1
ASSVGGQGDEQY
>TRBV9|TRBJ2-5|-
ASSPGDYQETQY
>TRBV7-6|TRBJ1-1|-
ASSLSELNTEAF
>TRBV5-1|TRBJ1-4|-
ASSRRGGVDEKLF
>TRBV4-3|TRBJ1-1|-
ASSQDRVNTEAF
>TRBV7-9|TRBJ1-4|-
ASSLANTENEKLF
>TRBV30|TRBJ2-2|-
AWSVTGPTGELF
>TRBV27|TRBJ1-1|-
ASSLSAGLTEAF
>TRBV19|TRBJ1-1|-
ASQTSKNTEAF
>TRBV7-9|TRBJ1-6|-
ASSFNSPLH
>TRBV11-2|TRBJ1-1|-
ASSLDDLNTEAF
>TRBV2|TRBJ2-3|TRBD2
ASSAPGTSGGFLTDTQY